This is a list of T cell receptor beta chains from one sample in a study of blood T cell repertoires in COVID-19. Using immunoSEQ multiplex PCR, the repertoire was profiled, and TCRdb retains in-frame clones only, with some absent. Of about 200,000 clones in the sample, around four fifths were seen once. The sequencing sample was made of peripheral blood. Every receptor here comes from a woman of 80 years or more with COVID-19, enrolled during active disease. Both conserved end residues are part of each CDR3. D genes are given only for firm matches. Expanded clones are given a class, and other clones once, few, many or no size at all.

size,D,V,J,DNA,CDR3
.,TRBD1,TRBV11-3,TRBJ1-3,TGTGCCAGCAGCTTGACAGGGGAGGACTCTGGAAACACCATATATTTT,CASSLTGEDSGNTIYF
.,TRBD1,TRBV18,TRBJ1-4,TGTGCCAGCTCTCCAAACCGACAGGGGACTTCGACTAATGAAAAACTGTTTTTT,CASSPNRQGTSTNEKLFF
.,.,TRBV11-2,TRBJ1-4,TGTGCCAGCAAATTGACCAGGGGAGGGAATGAAAAACTGTTTTTT,CASKLTRGGNEKLFF
.,TRBD2,TRBV25-1,TRBJ2-1,TGTGCCAGCCACCAAGCGGGACCGCACAATGAGCAGTTCTTC,CASHQAGPHNEQFF
.,TRBD1,TRBV9,TRBJ1-2,TGTGCCAGCACGACTACAGGGGGAGCTAACTATGGCTACACCTTC,CASTTTGGANYGYTF
.,.,TRBV6-4,TRBJ1-4,TGTGCCAGCCGCCTAGCCCCAGAAATAGGGAAACTGTTTTTT,CASRLAPEIGKLFF
.,TRBD1,TRBV5-1,TRBJ1-1,TGCGCCAGCAGCTTGAGAGGGGGACAGAGCACTGAAGCTTTCTTT,CASSLRGGQSTEAFF
.,.,TRBV19,TRBJ1-6,TGTGCCAGTACCCAGGGGATTGCTACCTATAATTCACCCCTCCACTTT,CASTQGIATYNSPLHF
.,TRBD2,TRBV7-9,TRBJ2-1,TGTGCCAGCAGCTTAGGGACTAGCGGGGGACCCTACAATGAGCAGTTCTTC,CASSLGTSGGPYNEQFF
.,TRBD1,TRBV6-5,TRBJ2-1,TGTGCCAGCAATGTACAGGGGGCGCCCTACAATGAGCAGTTCTTC,CASNVQGAPYNEQFF
.,.,TRBV9,TRBJ1-1,TGTGCCAGCAGCGTAGATGGGACAATGAACACTGAAGCTTTCTTT,CASSVDGTMNTEAFF
.,TRBD1,TRBV18,TRBJ1-2,TGTGCCAGCTCACCAGGGACAGGGGGAAACTATGGCTACACCTTC,CASSPGTGGNYGYTF
once,TRBD1,TRBV5-4,TRBJ2-1,TGTGCCAGCAGCTTGAACCAGGGGGCGCGGGTTCCGTTCTTC,CASSLNQGARVPFF
once,.,TRBV4-2,TRBJ1-2,TGTGCCAGCAGCCAGAGGGGGGGCTATGGCTACACCTTC,CASSQRGGYGYTF
.,TRBD1,TRBV29-1,TRBJ2-1,TGCAGCGTTGAGGGGACAGCCTACAATGAGCAGTTCTTC,CSVEGTAYNEQFF
few,.,TRBV4-3,TRBJ1-3,TGCGCCAGCAGCCAGGCCCGGGGAGGCACCATATATTTT,CASSQARGGTIYF
.,TRBD1,TRBV3-1/TRBV3-2,TRBJ1-3,TGTGCCAGCAGCCGACAGGGGACGGGAAACACCATATATTTT,CASSRQGTGNTIYF
.,TRBD2,TRBV6-5,TRBJ2-1,TGTGCCAGCAGCTCGGGACTAGCGGGATCTGAGCAGTTCTTC,CASSSGLAGSEQFF
.,TRBD1,TRBV6-5,TRBJ1-2,TGTGCCAGCACCCCGGACAGGCAGACCTATGGCTACACCTTC,CASTPDRQTYGYTF
.,.,TRBV5-1,TRBJ2-6,TGCGCCCCCAAGGGGATTTCTGGGGCCAACGTCCTGACTTTC,CAPKGISGANVLTF
.,.,TRBV28,TRBJ2-7,TGTGCCAGCACCACCCCGGCGGGAGAGCAGTACTTC,CASTTPAGEQYF
.,.,TRBV11-2,TRBJ1-4,TGTGCCAGCCGGGACTCTGGTAATGAAAAACTGTTTTTT,CASRDSGNEKLFF
.,TRBD2,TRBV5-8,TRBJ2-1,TGTGCCAGCAGCTTGGGGACTAGCAGTTACAATGAGCAGTTCTTC,CASSLGTSSYNEQFF
.,TRBD1,TRBV24-1,TRBJ1-2,TGTGCCACCAGTGACACCGGGACAGGGAAAAGGGGCTACACCTTC,CATSDTGTGKRGYTF
.,.,TRBV7-2,TRBJ1-5,TGTGCCAGCAGCTTAGTGGGAACAGGGCTCAATCAGCCCCAGCATTTT,CASSLVGTGLNQPQHF
.,TRBD1,TRBV4-3,TRBJ2-3,TGCGCCAGCAGCCGGGACAGGGGACCAGATACGCAGTATTTT,CASSRDRGPDTQYF
few,.,TRBV7-2,TRBJ1-4,TGTGCCAGCAGCATTCGACAGAAGGGTGAAAAACTGTTTTTT,CASSIRQKGEKLFF
.,TRBD2,TRBV6-6,TRBJ2-1,TGTGCCGGGACCGGGACTAGCGGGAGAGAGGGTGGGTTCTTC,CAGTGTSGREGGFF
.,TRBD1,TRBV10-1,TRBJ2-1,TGCGCCAGCATTAAATGGCCCCTACCGGGACAGGGGGGGATATCCTACAATGAGCAGTTCTTC,CASIKWPLPGQGGISYNEQFF
.,TRBD1,TRBV14,TRBJ1-6,TGTGCCAGCAGCCAACAAGCCGGGACAGGGGCTTATAATTCACCCCTCCACTTT,CASSQQAGTGAYNSPLHF
.,TRBD1,TRBV5-1,TRBJ1-4,TGCGCCAGCAGCCTTGGACAGGGGACGTGGGAAAAACTGTTTTTT,CASSLGQGTWEKLFF
.,.,TRBV19,TRBJ1-5,TGTGCCAGTAATGTCGGGGGAAAGAGCAATCAGCCCCAGCATTTT,CASNVGGKSNQPQHF
.,TRBD1,TRBV10-1,TRBJ2-7,TGCGCCAGCAGTGAGAGTAAGACAGGGAATGACGACTACGAGCAGTACTTC,CASSESKTGNDDYEQYF
.,.,TRBV7-9,TRBJ1-4,TGTGCCAGCAGCCCTCCCGGAGGGGCCGCTAATGAAAAACTGTTTTTT,CASSPPGGAANEKLFF
.,TRBD2,TRBV14,TRBJ2-1,TGTGCCAGCAGCCAACGGGTAGCGGGGGGGAATGAGCAGTTCTTC,CASSQRVAGGNEQFF
once,.,TRBV9,TRBJ2-4,TGTGCCAGCAGCCCCGAGGGACTAGCCAAAAACATTCAGTACTTC,CASSPEGLAKNIQYF
.,.,TRBV27,TRBJ1-6,TGTGCCAGCAGTTTTCCAGGGGTGAACTCACCCCTCCACTTT,CASSFPGVNSPLHF
.,TRBD2,TRBV3-1/TRBV3-2,TRBJ2-1,TGTGCCAGCAGCCATGATACGGGACTAGCGGGAGTAAAAATCCCCCTCTTC,CASSHDTGLAGVKIPLF
.,.,TRBV4-1,TRBJ2-1,TGCGCCAGCAGCCGCAGGGGCCCAGAGGGAGTTTACAATGAGCAGTTCTTC,CASSRRGPEGVYNEQFF
.,.,TRBV4-3,TRBJ1-2,TGCGCCAGCAGCCAAGGGGGAGGGGGTGTCTATGGCTACACCTTC,CASSQGGGGVYGYTF
.,TRBD2,TRBV4-1,TRBJ2-1,TGCGCCAGCCGAAGACTAGCGGGCGACTCCTACAATGAGCAGTTCTTC,CASRRLAGDSYNEQFF
.,.,TRBV18,TRBJ1-6,TGTGCCAGCTCACCAACGCTGCCGGAGAATTCACCCCTCCACTTT,CASSPTLPENSPLHF
.,TRBD1,TRBV6-5,TRBJ1-2,TGTGCCAGCAGTTACTCGGCAGGGGGAATAGGAGGCTACACCTTC,CASSYSAGGIGGYTF
.,.,TRBV7-2,TRBJ2-1,TGTGCCAGCAGCTTAGCGGTGCATAGCAGAGATGAGCAGTTCTTC,CASSLAVHSRDEQFF
.,TRBD1,TRBV7-9,TRBJ1-2,TGTGCCAGCAGCTCTCCCAGTGGACAGGGATCCTATGGCTACACCTTC,CASSSPSGQGSYGYTF
.,TRBD2,TRBV24-1,TRBJ2-3,TGTGCCACCAGTGATCCCCGGTCGGGAGGGGGTACGCAGTATTTT,CATSDPRSGGGTQYF
.,.,TRBV28,TRBJ2-1,TGTGCCAGCAGTTTATGGCGGACCCAGGGGCACAATGAGCAGTTCTTC,CASSLWRTQGHNEQFF
once,.,TRBV30,TRBJ1-1,TGTGCCTGGATTATGCCGTCAGGGTGGGGTGAAGCTTTCTTT,CAWIMPSGWGEAFF
.,.,TRBV11-2,TRBJ1-2,TGTGCCAGCAGCTTAGGGGCAGGGTACTATGGCTACACCTTC,CASSLGAGYYGYTF
.,.,TRBV6-5,TRBJ1-1,TGTGCCAGCATGCGGGGTAGGAACACTGAAGCTTTCTTT,CASMRGRNTEAFF
.,TRBD1,TRBV15,TRBJ1-1,TGTGCCACCAGCAGAGATAGCAGGGGGAGCACTGAAGCTTTCTTT,CATSRDSRGSTEAFF
few,TRBD1,TRBV2,TRBJ1-1,TGTGCCAGCAGAGGGGGCATGACTGAAGCTTTCTTT,CASRGGMTEAFF
once,TRBD1,TRBV2,TRBJ1-6,TGTGCCAGCAGTCCAACGGGGGGACAGGCTAATTCACCCCTCCACTTT,CASSPTGGQANSPLHF
.,TRBD1,TRBV25-1,TRBJ1-2,TGTGCCAGCAGCGCTCTTGGGACAGGCTCCTATGGCTACACCTTC,CASSALGTGSYGYTF
.,TRBD1,TRBV7-3,TRBJ2-1,TGTGCCAGCAGCCCCGACAGGGGCGGATACAATGAGCAGTTCTTC,CASSPDRGGYNEQFF
.,.,TRBV7-9,TRBJ1-5,TGTGCCAGCAGCTTTGAAGGGGGTCAGCCCCAGCATTTT,CASSFEGGQPQHF
.,TRBD1,TRBV7-2,TRBJ1-1,TGTGCCAGCAGCCTTAGGGGGCAGGGCACTGAAGCTTTCTTT,CASSLRGQGTEAFF
.,.,TRBV6-5,TRBJ2-2,TGTGCCAGCAGGGCATCCGGGTCCTCGCGGGGGGAGCTGTTTTTT,CASRASGSSRGELFF
.,TRBD1,TRBV5-6,TRBJ2-6,TGTGCCAGCAGCACGGAGGCCGACAGGGGACGCTCTGGGGCCAACGTCCTGACTTTC,CASSTEADRGRSGANVLTF
.,.,TRBV15,TRBJ1-5,TGTGCCACCAGTCCGCGTGGCAATCAGCCCCAGCATTTT,CATSPRGNQPQHF